The present entry profiles one T cell receptor (beta chain) with its context. From germline, CDR1 is SGHRS and CDR2 YFSETQ. The CDR3 length is 15 residues. Trimming cost V 0 bases and J 4 bases, with 11 bases left between them. This record comes from a study of blood T cell repertoires in COVID-19. Overall study: Whether acute or convalescent, the COVID-19 samples came from the United States, Italy and Spain. Nucleic acid was either cDNA or gDNA, and it came from T cells, B-cell-depleted T cells, or PBMCs.

Patients at the Seattle site were enrolled during active infection and followed longitudinally. In the authors' methods: Researchers report that nucleated cell counts were estimated from reference gene primer amplification. The repertoire was sequenced with immunoSEQ multiplex PCR; TCRdb's copy has only in-frame clones and lacks some. D and trimming come from the DNA, and the V and J calls and clone size come from that table. Here the sample spans about 410,000 clones, approximately 89% being singletons. The material sequenced was peripheral blood. This sequence was found in a woman in her thirties or forties with COVID-19, enrolled during active disease. V gene TRBV5-1 combines with J gene TRBJ1-3, with D maybe TRBD1 (5 bases). CDR3 nucleotides: TGCGCCAGCAGCTTGGCTCAGGGTCGCGGAAACACCATATATTTT. Translated: CASSLAQGRGNTIYF.